Described below is a single T cell receptor beta chain sequence and its context. The antigen is unknown. This sample is drawn from a study of shared clonotypes between healthy human individuals. Across the study: Donors had three CD4 naive, three CD4 memory, two CD8 naive and one CD8 memory plate apiece.

Overall study findings and caveats: An effect of sequencing depth on clonotype sharing among donors was expected. Few donors limited the genetic and exposure-history diversity represented.

At deep level, the assay was performed. Produced via immunoSEQ multiplex PCR; TCRdb's table is partial and in-frame only. The table shows millions of clones, with roughly 94% occurring only once. Germline loops: CDR1 MDHEN, CDR2 SYDVKM. This CDR3 spans 16 amino acids. V lost 6 bases to trimming and J lost 5 bases, with 22 bases between them. Specimen: naive CD4+ T cells sorted from blood. Subset of the sample: CD45RA+ positively selected. This TCR came from a man aged 18 to 29 in good health. This sequence joins TRBV28 and TRBJ2-5; D tentatively fits TRBD1 or TRBD2 (6 bases each). CDR3 in amino acids: CASRKPRGAIMETQYF. DNA of the CDR3: TGTGCCAGCAGAAAACCGAGGGGGGCCATCATGGAGACCCAGTACTTC.